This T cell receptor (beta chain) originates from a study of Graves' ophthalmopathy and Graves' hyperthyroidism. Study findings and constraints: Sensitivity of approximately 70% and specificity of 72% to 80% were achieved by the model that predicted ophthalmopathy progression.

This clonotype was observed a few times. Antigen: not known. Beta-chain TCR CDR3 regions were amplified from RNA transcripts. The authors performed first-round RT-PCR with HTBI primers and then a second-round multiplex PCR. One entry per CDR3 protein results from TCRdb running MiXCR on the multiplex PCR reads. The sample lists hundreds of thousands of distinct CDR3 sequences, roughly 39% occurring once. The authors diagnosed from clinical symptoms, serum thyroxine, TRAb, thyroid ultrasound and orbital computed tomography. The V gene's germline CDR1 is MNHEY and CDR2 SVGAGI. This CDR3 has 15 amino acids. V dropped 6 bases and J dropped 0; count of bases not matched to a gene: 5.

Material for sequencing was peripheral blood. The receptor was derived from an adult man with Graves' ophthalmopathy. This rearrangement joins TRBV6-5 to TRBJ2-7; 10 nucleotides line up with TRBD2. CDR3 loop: CASRVSGGHSYEQYF. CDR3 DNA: TGTGCCAGCAGAGTTAGCGGGGGGCACTCCTACGAGCAGTACTTC.